The 24 T cell receptor beta chains below were found in one sample sequenced in a study of T cells in Graves' hyperthyroidism and ophthalmopathy. RNA transcripts yielded amplified TCR beta CDR3 regions. Carried out on the TCR CDR3, a first-round RT-PCR used the HTBI primer set. One entry per CDR3 protein results from TCRdb running MiXCR on the multiplex PCR reads. The sample records under 650,000 distinct CDR3 sequences, about a sixth being singletons. Sequences were obtained from blood. These receptors were obtained from a woman aged 25 to 45 with Graves' hyperthyroidism.

Ten or more counts support this clonotype. The chain combines TRBV6-2 or TRBV6-3 with TRBJ2-7, with D maybe TRBD2 (5 bases). Germline CDR1 MNHEY, CDR2 SVGEGT. The CDR3 consists of 13 residues. With 5 bases removed from V and 6 bases from J, the gap between germline ends came to 14 bases. The CDR3 sequence is CASSPIAWGEQYF. The DNA of the CDR3 is TGTGCCAGCAGTCCTATAGCGTGGGGCGAGCAGTACTTC.

This clonotype was seen at least ten times. This chain joins TRBV4-1 and TRBJ2-5, with 8 bases lining up with TRBD1. V lost 2 bases to trimming and J lost 1 base; unmatched junction nucleotides: 0. The germline CDR1 and CDR2 sequences are MGHRA and YSYEKL. The CDR3 loop spans 14 amino acids. CDR3 coding DNA: TGCGCCAGCAGCCAAACAGGGGGCCAAGAGACCCAGTACTTC. Translation gives CASSQTGGQETQYF.

The rearrangement links TRBV3-1 to TRBJ2-7; 11 bases are a match to TRBD2. Germline CDR1 is LGHDT and CDR2 is YNNKEL (reference sequence). The CDR3 is made up of 16 amino acids. With V trimmed by 1 base and J by 4 bases, 6 bases remained unmatched. This CDR3 reads CASSQATSGSKYEQYF. The CDR3 coding sequence is TGTGCCAGCAGCCAAGCCACTAGCGGGAGTAAGTACGAGCAGTACTTC.

This clonotype was seen at least ten times. The chain combines TRBV5-1 with TRBJ2-5, with a weak D call TRBD2 (5 bases). CDR3 size: 16 residues. Trimming left V 3 bases short and J 5 bases short, with 20 bases between. In germline, CDR1 is SGHRS, CDR2 YFSETQ. The CDR3 DNA reads as TGCGCCAGCAGCTACCCGGGCCCCCGGGGTTTGGAGACCCAGTACTTC. Translation: CASSYPGPRGLETQYF.

V is TRBV7-2 and J is TRBJ2-3; TRBD2 matches at 7 bases. V was pared by 3 bases and J by 5 bases, with 5 bases of the junction left unmatched. From germline, CDR1 is SGHTA and CDR2 FQGNSA. The CDR3 runs to 14 residues. The chain's CDR3 is CASSLTSIGDTQYF. CDR3 coding DNA: TGTGCCAGCAGCTTGACTAGCATAGGAGATACGCAGTATTTT.

This clonotype was seen at least ten times. The rearrangement joins TRBV20-1 to TRBJ2-1; 7 bases fit TRBD2. V gave up 0 bases and J gave up 8 bases; unmatched junction bases: 7. The CDR3 has 14 residues. The germline gives CDR1 DFQATT, CDR2 SNEGSKA (reference sequence). The CDR3 spells CSARDPGRADEQFF. In DNA, the CDR3 is TGCAGTGCTAGAGATCCGGGGAGGGCGGATGAGCAGTTCTTC.

The chain couples TRBV7-3 to TRBJ2-7; 7 bases match TRBD1. The germline CDR1 and CDR2 sequences are SGHTA and FQGTGA. V was clipped by 3 bases and J by 0 bases; unmatched bases: 11. This CDR3 comprises 17 residues. The CDR3 DNA follows: TGTGCCAGCAGCTTTACGGGGTTCACAGGGGTCTCCTACGAGCAGTACTTC. Translating it yields CASSFTGFTGVSYEQYF. Full variable domain (remainder filled in from reference TRBV7-3 and TRBJ2-7): GAGVSQTPSNKVTEKGKYVELRCDPISGHTALYWYRQSLGQGPEFLIYFQGTGAADDSGLPNDRFFAVRPEGSVSTLKIQRTERGDSAVYLCASSFTGFTGVSYEQYFGPGTRLTVT.

This clonotype was recorded many times. The rearrangement joins TRBV30 to TRBJ2-3; D assignment may be TRBD1 or TRBD2 (5 bases each). With 0 bases removed from V and 1 base from J, the gap between germline ends came to 11 bases. Germline V gene lookup returns CDR1 GTSNPN and CDR2 SVGIG (reference sequence). The CDR3 loop spans 15 amino acids. DNA of the CDR3: TGTGCCTGGAGTGTACTGGGGGTCGGCACAGATACGCAGTATTTT. Protein sequence: CAWSVLGVGTDTQYF. Full variable domain (outside the CDR3, taken from reference TRBV30 and TRBJ2-3): SQTIHQWPATLVQPVGSPLSLECTVEGTSNPNLYWYRQAAGRGLQLLFYSVGIGQISSEVPQNLSASRPQDRQFILSSKKLLLSDSGFYLCAWSVLGVGTDTQYFGPGTRLTVL.

Ten or more counts support this clonotype. The chain has TRBV5-6 and TRBJ2-1; 7 bases align to TRBD2. This CDR3 comprises 15 residues. CDR1 and CDR2 (germline): SGHDT, YYEEEE. V shed 1 base, J shed 4 bases, and the junction held 5 bases outside the gene matches. The CDR3 DNA follows: TGTGCCAGCAGCTTGAAGGCTAGCGGTTACAATGAGCAGTTCTTC. This encodes CASSLKASGYNEQFF.

The CDR3 region is CASSSSSAVYYEQYF. Written as DNA, the CDR3 is TGTGCCAGCAGTTCCTCATCGGCGGTATACTACGAGCAGTACTTC. The chain links TRBV6-1 to TRBJ2-7; D remains ambiguous. V was clipped by 5 bases and J by 3 bases, with 17 bases between them. This CDR3 is 15 amino acids long. Germline-derived CDR1 and CDR2 are MNHNS and SASEGT.

In this sample, this clonotype turned up a few times. In DNA, the CDR3 is TGCAGTGCCCAGGGACAGTCCTTCTCCTACGAGCAGTACTTC. Its translation is CSAQGQSFSYEQYF. J is TRBJ2-7 and V is TRBV20-1; 7 positions match TRBD1. The CDR3 covers 14 residues. Germline V gene sequence: CDR1 DFQATT, CDR2 SNEGSKA (reference sequence). V dropped 6 bases and J dropped 0; count of bases not matched to a gene: 8.

This clonotype was counted many times. The J gene is TRBJ2-7, the V gene TRBV9; TRBD2 aligns across 11 bases. The V gene end was trimmed by 0 bases and the J gene end by 4 bases; junction bases not matched to a gene: 3. The CDR3 consists of 15 residues. CDR1 is SGDLS and CDR2 is YYNGEE in the germline V gene. As DNA, the CDR3 is TGTGCCAGCAGCGTAGGGGGGACTAGCGGTTACGAGCAGTACTTC. Protein product: CASSVGGTSGYEQYF.

This clonotype has ten or more counts. This chain joins TRBV7-9 and TRBJ2-1; possible D gene TRBD1, 7 bases. This CDR3 has 15 residues. Germline V gene lookup returns CDR1 SEHNR and CDR2 FQNEAQ (reference sequence). Trimming pared 7 bases from V and 2 bases from J, leaving 15 bases between. The CDR3 sequence: CASTNAGQTYNEQFF. The CDR3 nucleotides are TGTGCCAGCACCAACGCGGGACAGACCTACAATGAGCAGTTCTTC.

In this sample, this clonotype turned up many times. The chain joins TRBV3-1 to TRBJ2-1, with a tentative D call TRBD2 (5 bases). The CDR3 has 14 residues. The V gene lost 4 bases and the J gene lost 2 bases, with 9 bases spanning the gap. Germline lookup yields CDR1 LGHDT and CDR2 YNNKEL (reference sequence). CDR3 amino acids: CASSPFGAYNEQFF. The CDR3 nucleotides read TGTGCCAGCAGCCCATTCGGGGCCTACAATGAGCAGTTCTTC.

This clonotype was recorded at least ten times. The chain recombines TRBV12-3 or TRBV12-4 with TRBJ2-7; unclear D gene. CDR3 length: 12 amino acids. V was shortened by 3 bases and J by 7 bases, with 10 bases between the two germline ends. CDR3 sequence (DNA): TGTGCCAGCAGTTTCAAGGTTTCGGAGCAGTACTTC. Protein: CASSFKVSEQYF.

The rearrangement links TRBV4-3 to TRBJ1-4; 10 bases are shared with TRBD1. This CDR3 is 15 amino acids long. Germline lookup yields CDR1 LGHNA and CDR2 YSLEER. V gave up 3 bases and J gave up 6 bases; unmatched junction bases: 4. The DNA for the CDR3 is TGCGCCAGCAGCCATTCTGGGACAGGGGATGAAAAACTGTTTTTT. Its protein product is CASSHSGTGDEKLFF.

This clonotype appeared many times. V and J are TRBV7-8 and TRBJ2-1; 7 bases align to TRBD1. CDR3 length equals 15 residues. Unmatched junction bases numbered 8, after V lost 5 bases and J lost 4 bases. Germline values: CDR1 SGHVS, CDR2 FQNEAQ. CDR3 nucleotides: TGTGCCAGCAGCGAACGACAGGGCAGGTACAATGAGCAGTTCTTC. Translating gives CASSERQGRYNEQFF.

The sample holds a few counts of this clonotype. This rearrangement joins TRBV27 to TRBJ1-2; TRBD1 agrees at 9 bases. V was clipped by 4 bases and J by 3 bases; unmatched bases: 9. Germline V gene lookup returns CDR1 MNHEY and CDR2 SMNVEV (reference sequence). The CDR3 spans 16 residues. This CDR3 is CASSSDRGKEDYGYTF. The CDR3 DNA is TGTGCCAGCAGTTCGGACAGGGGAAAGGAGGACTATGGCTACACCTTC.

V gene TRBV20-1 combines with J gene TRBJ1-4, with TRBD1 matching 9 bases. This CDR3 is 14 amino acids long. The germline V gene encodes CDR1 DFQATT and CDR2 SNEGSKA (reference sequence). V trimming: 4 bases; J trimming: 7 bases; junction bases outside the gene matches: 7. The CDR3 DNA is TGCAGTGCTATGCCCAAGGACAGGGGTGAAAAACTGTTTTTT. Translated, it gives CSAMPKDRGEKLFF.

This clonotype was counted many times. The chain combines TRBV27 with TRBJ1-1; D is perhaps TRBD1 (5 bases). Germline V gene data show CDR1 as MNHEY and CDR2 as SMNVEV (reference sequence). Trimming cost V 8 bases and J 0 bases, with 16 bases left between them. The CDR3 contains 15 residues. The CDR3 sequence is CASQSFEGMNTEAFF. In DNA form, the CDR3 reads TGTGCCAGCCAATCATTTGAGGGGATGAACACTGAAGCTTTCTTT.

V is TRBV19 and J is TRBJ2-1; TRBD2 aligns across 11 bases. The CDR3 is made up of 15 amino acids. CDR1 and CDR2 from the germline V gene are LNHDA and SQIVND (reference sequence). The V gene end was trimmed by 6 bases and the J gene end by 7 bases; junction bases not matched to a gene: 8. In DNA form, the CDR3 reads TGTGCCAGTAGGTGGACTAGCGGGTCCTTAAATGAGCAGTTCTTC. It yields the protein CASRWTSGSLNEQFF.

This clonotype was seen a few times. The chain joins TRBV6-1 to TRBJ2-7, with D possibly matching TRBD1 (6 bases). CDR1 is MNHNS, CDR2 SASEGT, per germline. The CDR3 is made up of 14 amino acids. Deletions cut 7 bases from V and 3 bases from J, with 16 bases between. CDR3 sequence reads: CASKVQGPIYEQYF. Written as DNA, the CDR3 is TGTGCCAGCAAAGTCCAGGGGCCGATCTACGAGCAGTACTTC.

This clonotype was counted ten times or more. One end of the junction is discordant with germline, which a read error may explain. The chain employs TRBV5-1 and TRBJ1-5; D is ambiguous. The CDR3 sequence is 13 residues long. From germline, CDR1 is SGHRS and CDR2 YFSETQ. CDR3 residues: CASSLDINQPQHF. CDR3 bases: TGTGCCAGCAGCTTAGATATCAATCAGCCCCAGCATTTT.

V usage is TRBV7-2 and J usage is TRBJ2-1, with TRBD1 matching over 8 bases. The CDR3 extends over 17 amino acids. After removal of 5 bases from V and 1 base from J, the junction contained 10 bases not matched to a gene. CDR1 SGHTA and CDR2 FQGNSA come from the germline V gene. CDR3 DNA sequence: TGTGCCAGCAGCGTGACAGGGGCGATTGTATCCTACAATGAGCAGTTCTTC. Protein sequence: CASSVTGAIVSYNEQFF. Drawing the rest from reference TRBV7-2 and TRBJ2-1, the complete variable domain is GAGVSQSPSNKVTEKGKDVELRCDPISGHTALYWYRQSLGQGLEFLIYFQGNSAPDKSGLPSDRFSAERTGGSVSTLTIQRTQQEDSAVYLCASSVTGAIVSYNEQFFGPGTRLTVL.